This T cell receptor beta chain was identified during a study of prognosis after radiotherapy for stage I lung cancer. For the study at large: Patients with stage I non-small cell lung cancer joined the study from April 2018 through January 2019. Non-small cell lung cancer patients were all deemed medically inoperable.

Findings and caveats of the study: Unique TCR clone counts went down once patients had stereotactic body radiation therapy, median around 10,000 versus 6,900.

Comments on this clonotype: The antigen is not known.

Two-round multiplex PCR amplified TCR beta CDR3 from genomic DNA. Each TRBV and TRBJ gene had its own primer in the first PCR round. TCRdb ran MiXCR on the multiplex PCR reads and lists one entry per CDR3 protein. The sample includes roughly 13,000 distinct CDR3 sequences, around half of them seen just once. The TCR sequence derives from a donor of 50 years or more with non-small cell lung cancer. The specimen was PBMCs, collected before or after stereotactic body radiation therapy (not recorded which).

The CDR3 DNA follows: TGTGCCAGCAGTGGAGGCCAAGAGACCCAGTACTTC. This sequence encodes CASSGGQETQYF. The gene calls are TRBV2 and TRBJ2-5; D gene uncertain. Germline CDR1 reads SNHLY; CDR2 reads FYNNEI. This CDR3 spans 12 amino acids. Trimming removed 4 bases from V and 1 base from J, with 4 bases in between.